This T cell receptor (beta chain) came from a study of prognosis after radiotherapy for stage I lung cancer. Overall study: Four to six patients had oligometastatic NSCLC after their primary tumor was surgically resected, and 15 or so patients had newly diagnosed primary stage I lung tumors. Enrolled patients (13 men, 6 women) had a median age of approximately 74 years and an age range of roughly 50 to 85 years. Squamous cell carcinoma affected 6 or 7 patients, adenocarcinoma about 13.

Germline assignment: CDR1 MNHNS and CDR2 SASEGT. The CDR3 has 13 amino acids. V was pared by 2 bases and J by 6 bases, with 10 bases between. Genomic DNA yielded TCR beta CDR3, amplified by two-round multiplex PCR. During first-round PCR, primers specific to each TRBV and TRBJ gene were used. TCRdb reprocessed the multiplex PCR reads via MiXCR and lists one record per CDR3 protein. The sample records roughly 26,000 distinct CDR3 sequences, around 30% being singletons. About this clonotype itself: No antigen is known for it.

Study-wide results and caveats: The way patients used TRBV and TRBJ genes reportedly differed depending on whether they had metastases.

The material was PBMCs, obtained before or after stereotactic body radiation therapy (not recorded which). This TCR derives from a donor aged 50 or older with non-small cell lung cancer. This sequence joins TRBV6-1 and TRBJ1-2; D unclear. The CDR3 DNA follows: TGTGCCAGCAGTGAAAATGTAGGCGATGGCTACACCTTC. Translating it yields CASSENVGDGYTF.